What follows are 18 T cell receptor beta chains derived from one specimen sequenced in a study of glioma-infiltrating T cells. TCR alpha and beta CDR3 regions were amplified from RNA using iRepertoire nested multiplex PCR. Using its own MiXCR run on the multiplex PCR reads, TCRdb lists one record per CDR3 protein. The repertoire consists of a few hundred thousand distinct CDR3 sequences, with 35% to 45% occurring once and the leading ten covering 12%. The sample taken for sequencing was glioma tissue, nonneoplastic brain tissue, or PBMCs (not recorded which). All receptors derive from a human donor with low-grade glioma or glioblastoma, undergoing nonglioma brain surgery, or in good health (not recorded which).

The V and J genes are TRBV12-3 or TRBV12-4 and TRBJ2-7; D perhaps matches TRBD1 (5 bases). V dropped 7 bases and J dropped 2 bases, with 12 bases sitting between them. CDR3 length equals 13 residues. The CDR3 loop reads CASKQDAAYEQYF. The CDR3 DNA follows: TGTGCCAGCAAACAGGATGCCGCCTACGAGCAGTACTTC.

This clonotype showed up many times. The rearrangement links TRBV6-2 or TRBV6-3 to TRBJ2-6, with unresolved D. This CDR3 is built from 13 residues. Looked up from germline, CDR1 is MNHEY and CDR2 is SVGEGT. V lost 6 bases and J lost 0, with 3 bases in between. CDR3 sequence (DNA): TGTGCCAGCAGACTCTCTGGGGCCAACGTCCTGACTTTC. It specifies CASRLSGANVLTF.

The V and J genes are TRBV4-3 and TRBJ1-3; the match to TRBD1 covers 7 bases. The trim removed 6 bases at V and 4 bases at J, leaving 12 bases unmatched. There are 16 residues in the CDR3. The germline V gene encodes CDR1 LGHNA and CDR2 YSLEER. This CDR3 is CASRQVLQGFGNTIYF. The CDR3 DNA is TGCGCCAGCAGACAGGTCTTACAGGGGTTCGGAAACACCATATATTTT.

This clonotype was found many times. The chain carries TRBV6-2 or TRBV6-3 and TRBJ1-5; D unresolved. This CDR3 contains 14 residues. Per the germline V gene, CDR1 is MNHEY and CDR2 is SVGEGT. Trimming removed 2 bases at V and 4 bases at J, with 9 bases between. The CDR3 region is CASSYHRGNQPQHF. The CDR3 DNA is TGTGCCAGCAGTTACCATCGGGGTAATCAGCCCCAGCATTTT.

This clonotype was counted ten times or more. The chain employs TRBV7-2 and TRBJ1-2; TRBD1 matches at 7 bases. Germline V gives CDR1 SGHTA, CDR2 FQGNSA. V was clipped by 3 bases and J by 0 bases; unmatched bases: 10. The CDR3 runs 17 residues. The CDR3 region is CASSLDRPVVTNYGYTF. The CDR3 DNA sequence: TGTGCCAGCAGCTTGGACAGGCCCGTCGTAACTAACTATGGCTACACCTTC. Full variable domain (rest looked up from reference TRBV7-2 and TRBJ1-2): GAGVSQSPSNKVTEKGKDVELRCDPISGHTALYWYRQSLGQGLEFLIYFQGNSAPDKSGLPSDRFSAERTGGSVSTLTIQRTQQEDSAVYLCASSLDRPVVTNYGYTFGSGTRLTVV.

This clonotype was seen a few times. CDR3 region: CSARVRDRGGRLQHF. CDR3 bases: TGCAGTGCTAGAGTACGGGACAGGGGAGGCAGGCTCCAGCATTTT. The chain combines TRBV20-1 with TRBJ1-5, with 10 bases that match TRBD1. Germline loops: CDR1 DFQATT, CDR2 SNEGSKA (reference sequence). With 1 base clipped from V and 12 bases from J, the junction kept 12 bases outside the gene matches. The CDR3 sequence is 15 residues long.

Points on this clonotype: The final CDR3 position lacks the conserved phenylalanine or tryptophan, pointing to a likely read error. The chain uses TRBV6-2 or TRBV6-3 and TRBJ2-3; 13 bases map to TRBD2. V was pared by 5 bases and J by 6 bases, with 5 bases of the junction left unmatched. Germline assignment: CDR1 MNHEY and CDR2 SVGEGT. CDR3 length: 15 amino acids. The CDR3 nucleotides read TGTGCCAGCAGTCCCGGACTAGCGGGGGTGGATACGCAGTATCTT. As protein: CASSPGLAGVDTQYL.

V usage is TRBV28 and J usage is TRBJ2-7, with D unresolved. The CDR3 has 17 amino acids. Per germline, CDR1 MDHEN and CDR2 SYDVKM. Between the trimmed V and J ends, which lost 6 bases and 2 bases, there was a span of 23 bases. The DNA for the CDR3 is TGTGCCAGCAGCGCCCCTGTGGCGGCGCAAGCCGCCTACGAGCAGTACTTC. It codes for CASSAPVAAQAAYEQYF.

As to this clonotype: The conserved closing phenylalanine or tryptophan is absent in this CDR3, likely reflecting a read error. This chain joins TRBV28 and TRBJ2-1; 8 bases align to TRBD2. The J segment lost 9 bases and the V segment lost 4 bases, leaving 17 bases of the junction unmatched. Germline V CDR1 and CDR2: MDHEN, SYDVKM. This CDR3 contains 17 residues. CDR3 sequence reads: CASSSPTGTRKLGEQFL. The CDR3, as DNA: TGTGCCAGCAGTTCCCCGACCGGGACTAGAAAATTGGGTGAGCAGTTCTTG.

J is TRBJ1-2 and V is TRBV4-1, with D unresolved. In germline, CDR1 is MGHRA, CDR2 YSYEKL. The CDR3 has 15 residues. Deletions cut 0 bases from V and 2 bases from J, with 10 bases between. The CDR3 DNA reads as TGCGCCAGCAGCCAAGAACACCGACCAAACTATGGCTACACCTTC. The encoded protein is CASSQEHRPNYGYTF.

The table lists this clonotype with a few counts. This sequence joins TRBV28 and TRBJ2-3; no clear D gene. The CDR3 length is 15 residues. Germline V gene data show CDR1 as MDHEN and CDR2 as SYDVKM. The ends were cut back, 6 bases at V and 3 bases at J, with 16 bases in the middle. The CDR3 DNA reads TGTGCCAGCAGGGTGACAAGAGTAGGAACAGATACGCAGTATTTT. It codes for CASRVTRVGTDTQYF.

This clonotype was recorded at least ten times. The rearrangement uses TRBV6-2 or TRBV6-3 and TRBJ2-1; a possible D gene is TRBD2 (5 bases). CDR1 is MNHEY and CDR2 is SVGEGT in the germline V gene. V lost 2 bases to trimming and J lost 3 bases, with 5 bases between them. The CDR3 loop spans 13 amino acids. CDR3 bases: TGTGCCAGCAGTTACCGGGACTACAATGAGCAGTTCTTC. This sequence encodes CASSYRDYNEQFF.

This clonotype came up many times. The genes are TRBV6-2 or TRBV6-3 and TRBJ2-1; D is uncertain. Germline V CDR1 and CDR2: MNHEY, SVGEGT. Deletions cut 2 bases from V and 0 bases from J, with 8 bases between. The CDR3 has 15 amino acids. CDR3 nucleotide sequence: TGTGCCAGCAGTTACGGGCGGATCTCCTACAATGAGCAGTTCTTC. Protein sequence: CASSYGRISYNEQFF.

The chain recombines TRBV5-4 with TRBJ2-7; 13 nucleotides align to TRBD2. CDR3 length: 15 residues. CDR1 and CDR2 (germline): SGHNT, YYREEE (reference sequence). V shed 4 bases, J shed 4 bases, and the junction held 5 bases outside the gene matches. The CDR3 DNA follows: TGTGCCAGCAGCCGAGGGACTAGCGGGGCTTACGAGCAGTACTTC. Translating it yields CASSRGTSGAYEQYF.

This clonotype appeared once. The chain combines TRBV5-5 with TRBJ1-4, with 7 bases lining up with TRBD1. V shed 3 bases and J 1 base; nucleotides not matched to a gene: 6. The CDR3 length is 16 residues. Germline assignment: CDR1 SGHKS and CDR2 YYEKEE (reference sequence). The CDR3 reads CASSYLQGETNEKLFF. In DNA form, the CDR3 reads TGTGCCAGCAGCTACCTCCAGGGGGAAACTAATGAAAAACTGTTTTTT.

This clonotype has at least ten counts. The rearrangement uses TRBV6-1 and TRBJ2-7; the match to TRBD2 covers 13 bases. The CDR3 runs 13 residues. The V and J ends lost 10 bases and 5 bases, in that order; junction bases with no gene match: 5. Germline lookup yields CDR1 MNHNS and CDR2 SASEGT. CDR3 bases: TGTGCCACCGGACTAGCGGGAGCCGACGAGCAGTACTTC. This encodes CATGLAGADEQYF.

This clonotype was observed a few times. The CDR3 here is CSARTGGETQYF. As DNA, the CDR3 is TGCAGTGCTAGAACCGGGGGAGAGACCCAGTACTTC. The chain uses TRBV20-1 and TRBJ2-5; D perhaps matches TRBD2 (6 bases). V was shortened by 2 bases and J by 4 bases, with 8 bases between the two germline ends. This CDR3 comprises 12 residues. Germline CDR1 reads DFQATT; CDR2 reads SNEGSKA (reference sequence).

This clonotype was seen a few times. The genes are TRBV19 and TRBJ2-7; no firm D call. Trimming cost V 3 bases and J 6 bases, with 12 bases left between them. The CDR3 spans 13 residues. Germline-derived CDR1 and CDR2 are LNHDA and SQIVND (reference sequence). The CDR3 DNA is TGTGCCAGTAGTATGTACTGGAGTGTCGAGCAGTACTTC. Translation: CASSMYWSVEQYF.